Here is one T cell receptor (beta chain) with its context. This clone's antigen is unknown. Base qualities are not at hand, and no much larger clone is one base apart. The CDR3 regions of human TCRbeta chains were analyzed by immunosequencing. As for how the authors treated the data: Repertoire TCRs were matched against a reference library of SARS-CoV-2-specific TCRs generated with the MIRA antigen-specificity platform. Breadth was defined as the fraction of unique TCRs that were SARS-CoV-2-associated. Depth was defined as the fraction of total T cells that were SARS-CoV-2-associated. Using the MIRA data, each spike-specific TCR was assigned both to the spike region to which the TCR was reactive and to a CD4 or CD8 class. Log10-transformed breadth and depth values were compared by one-way ANOVA with Sidak's multiple comparisons tests. TCRdb stores this immuneACCESS table with in-frame sequences only. Part of the clones is absent; in the studies checked, under half of the shortfall reflects unresolved V genes, and no reason is known for the rest. That table is the source of V, J and clone size, and D and trimming were worked out from the DNA. The sample table shows 80,000 or so clones, and approximately 88% are seen once. The top ten clones comprise about 5% of the sample.

According to the study, the label for this sample's time point signals: baseline before first vaccination. The sample's treatment or condition label, decoded: meningococcal conjugate vaccine given as trial control. The vaccinee samples were drawn from two UK trials, COV001 and COV002, one of which was a single-blind randomized controlled phase 2/3 trial testing AZD1222 (ChAdOx1 nCoV-19) in healthy adults. For TCRbeta chain sequencing, PBMC samples were collected from trial participants at day 0 and at day 28 after the second dose. The record originates from a study of T cell responses to AZD1222 COVID-19 vaccine (dated by TCRdb to the early 2020s). Turning to the overall study: A total of over 230 trial participants underwent TCR sequencing, of whom under 220 had received two doses of AZD1222 and some 26 had received two doses of the MenACWY control vaccine. Trial participants were enrolled by age into 18-55, 56-69 and 70-plus year subgroups, with 148, 28 and 57 TCR-sequenced participants respectively. Study-wide findings and limitations: Participants were mostly white British and included more females than males, and it was suggested by the authors that clonal diversity may have been underestimated. Only five to seven AZD1222 recipients were SARS-CoV-2 seropositive at baseline, limiting conclusions about previously exposed vaccinees. After two AZD1222 doses, both the breadth and the depth of spike-specific TCRs were significantly higher than at day 0 and than in MenACWY recipients. No day 14 peak-response samples were available, so repertoires were characterized only after the peak T cell response. In the small 56-69-year group, the increase in depth fell short of significance, most likely because of low power. CD4 TCRs associated with the vaccine covered the entire spike protein, and the dominant responses were in regions 160-218 and 743-854. Reportedly, almost half of the unique spike-specific TCRs recognized epitopes lying outside the regions that are mutated in the B.1.351 and B.1.1.7 variants.

For CDR1 and CDR2, the germline V gene lists KGHSH and LQKENI. A distance of 23 bases separates the germline ends of V and J, which lose 8 bases and 6 bases respectively. Counted from cysteine to phenylalanine, this CDR3 has 16 amino acids. Here the CDR3 DNA is all that survives: 48 bases in frame from base 1. The sequencing here drew on peripheral blood, taken on day 0 of MenACWY control vaccination. The sequence derives from an adult in good health. The sequence joins TRBV18 to TRBJ2-1, with TRBD2 tentatively as D gene (7 bases match). The DNA sequence is as follows: TGTGCCAGCCTCAGGATGGAGGGGGGGGCCGCCAATGAGCAGTTCTTC. Translation gives CASLRMEGGAANEQFF. The reference TRBV18 and TRBJ2-1 proteins fill in what lies around the CDR3, so the full variable domain reads NAGVMQNPRHLVRRRGQEARLRCSPMKGHSHVYWYRQLPEEGLKFMVYLQKENIIDESGMPKERFSAEFPKEGPSILRIQQVVRGDSAAYFCASLRMEGGAANEQFFGPGTRLTVL.